The 31 T cell receptor beta chains below come from one sample, sequenced in a study of blood T cell repertoires in COVID-19. Generated by immunoSEQ multiplex PCR, the TCRdb table keeps only in-frame clones and is missing some. This sample has 250,000 to 350,000 clones; around 87% occur once, and the top ten carry approximately 8.1%. The specimen sequenced was peripheral blood. All receptors derive from a woman aged 45 to 65 who had recovered from COVID-19.

This rearrangement joins TRBV28 to TRBJ1-2; D not certain. Trimming left V 4 bases short and J 4 bases short, with 19 bases between. This CDR3 is 16 amino acids long. Germline CDR1 and CDR2: MDHEN and SYDVKM. The CDR3, as DNA: TGTGCCAGCAGTTACCCTGGCGGCTATGAACTCTATGGCTACACCTTC. Its protein product is CASSYPGGYELYGYTF.

The J gene is TRBJ2-1, the V gene TRBV4-3; TRBD2 matches at 8 bases. This CDR3 comprises 16 residues. The germline V gene has CDR1 LGHNA and CDR2 YSLEER. With V trimmed by 0 bases and J by 3 bases, 4 bases remained unmatched. The CDR3 is CASSQDWRGDYNEQFF. CDR3 sequence (DNA): TGCGCCAGCAGCCAAGATTGGCGGGGGGACTACAATGAGCAGTTCTTC.

V and J are TRBV15 and TRBJ2-2; D is perhaps TRBD2 (5 bases). There are 15 residues in the CDR3. Trimming cost V 3 bases and J 5 bases, with 13 bases left between them. The V gene's germline CDR1 is LNHNV and CDR2 YYDKDF (reference sequence). The CDR3 DNA follows: TGTGCCACCAGCAGGGCCGGGGTGCTGACCGGGGAGCTGTTTTTT. Its translation is CATSRAGVLTGELFF.

CDR3 sequence (DNA): TGTGCCAGCAGCCCTTCCGGCGGGAGTCAGCCCCAGCATTTT. Amino acids: CASSPSGGSQPQHF. The chain recombines TRBV3-1 (or the pseudogene TRBV3-2) with TRBJ1-5; D remains unclear. Germline CDR1 is LGHDT and CDR2 is YNNKEL (reference sequence). V gave up 4 bases and J gave up 6 bases, with 13 bases separating them. This CDR3 is 14 amino acids long.

J is TRBJ2-2 and V is TRBV6-5, with unresolved D. V was trimmed by 5 bases and J by 3 bases, leaving 10 bases between them. Germline V lookup: CDR1 MNHEY, CDR2 SVGAGI. CDR3 length: 14 residues. CDR3 in DNA: TGTGCCAGCAGTACCACACGGGACACCGGGGAGCTGTTTTTT. Translated, it gives CASSTTRDTGELFF.

V gene TRBV28 combines with J gene TRBJ1-2; D possibly corresponds to TRBD1 (6 bases). V shed 3 bases and J shed 7 bases, with 12 bases lying between them. Looked up from germline, CDR1 is MDHEN and CDR2 is SYDVKM. There are 13 residues in the CDR3. CDR3 bases: TGTGCCAGCAGTTTCACAGGGCTGGGTGGCTACACCTTC. It translates to CASSFTGLGGYTF.

This clone appeared a few times. V gene TRBV7-8 combines with J gene TRBJ1-6; 8 nucleotides match TRBD1. The germline V gene has CDR1 SGHVS and CDR2 FQNEAQ. V shed 5 bases and J 2 bases; nucleotides not matched to a gene: 5. The CDR3 loop spans 16 amino acids. CDR3 in amino acids: CASSPTGEPYNSPLHF. The CDR3 region has the DNA TGTGCCAGCAGCCCGACAGGGGAACCCTATAATTCACCCCTCCACTTT.

The chain combines TRBV6-5 with TRBJ2-6; tentative D call: TRBD2 (6 bases). Trimming left V 11 bases short and J 0 bases short, with 8 bases between. This CDR3 spans 13 amino acids. The germline V gene has CDR1 MNHEY and CDR2 SVGAGI. As DNA, the CDR3 is TGTGCCGGCGGGAACTCTGGGGCCAACGTCCTGACTTTC. Translating gives CAGGNSGANVLTF.

This clone has just one count. The chain carries TRBV15 and TRBJ2-1, with 12 nucleotides matching TRBD2. Germline V lookup: CDR1 LNHNV, CDR2 YYDKDF (reference sequence). The CDR3 is 15 residues long. V lost 1 base, J lost 7 bases, and 2 bases stayed unmatched. The DNA for the CDR3 is TGTGCCACCAGCAGAGCCGGGACTAGCGGGAATGAGCAGTTCTTC. Translation gives CATSRAGTSGNEQFF.

The chain is built from TRBV29-1 and TRBJ2-3, with 7 bases matching TRBD2. CDR3 size: 9 residues. Germline V gene sequence: CDR1 SQVTM, CDR2 ANQGSEA. The CDR3 here is CRGGDTQYF. The CDR3 nucleotides read TGCAGGGGGGGGGATACGCAGTATTTT.

This chain joins TRBV30 and TRBJ1-1; D may be TRBD1 (5 bases). The V and J ends lost 5 bases and 7 bases respectively, with 14 bases between them. The CDR3 sequence is 12 residues long. CDR1 GTSNPN and CDR2 SVGIG come from the germline V gene (reference sequence). CDR3 residues: CAWGPGQGEAFF. The CDR3 bases are TGTGCCTGGGGACCAGGGCAAGGTGAAGCTTTCTTT.

This rearrangement joins TRBV5-5 to TRBJ2-1; D is possibly TRBD2 (6 bases). Germline V gives CDR1 SGHKS, CDR2 YYEKEE (reference sequence). This CDR3 contains 15 residues. V gave up 3 bases and J gave up 4 bases, with 14 bases separating them. In nucleotides, the CDR3 is TGTGCCAGCAGCTCGGACTATCCCCGTTACAATGAGCAGTTCTTC. This encodes CASSSDYPRYNEQFF.

Only one count was recorded for this clone. The junction shows a germline mismatch at one end, possibly a read error. V gene TRBV6-1 combines with J gene TRBJ2-3; TRBD2 matches 10 bases. Germline V gives CDR1 MNHNS, CDR2 SASEGT. The CDR3 consists of 15 residues. In DNA form, the CDR3 reads TGTGCCAGCAGGGAAGCGGGAGGGCAGACGGATACGCAGTATTTT. Encoded protein: CASREAGGQTDTQYF.

The gene calls are TRBV6-6 and TRBJ2-7; D not resolved. From germline, CDR1 is MNHNY and CDR2 SVGAGI (reference sequence). CDR3 length equals 11 residues. Trimming removed 8 bases from V and 2 bases from J, with 7 bases in between. The CDR3: CASAATYEQYF. DNA for the CDR3: TGTGCCAGCGCTGCGACCTACGAGCAGTACTTC.

The chain recombines TRBV7-2 with TRBJ2-7; 11 positions match TRBD1. CDR1 is SGHTA, CDR2 FQGNSA, per germline. The V segment lost 2 bases and the J segment 2 bases; nucleotides outside the gene matches: 8. The CDR3 has 17 amino acids. The CDR3 spells CASSLWAGTGGTYEQYF. Written as DNA, the CDR3 is TGTGCCAGCAGCTTATGGGCCGGGACAGGGGGTACCTACGAGCAGTACTTC.

This chain joins TRBV3-1 (or the pseudogene TRBV3-2) and TRBJ2-5, with D perhaps matching TRBD1 (6 bases). Germline V CDR1 and CDR2: LGHDT, YNNKEL (reference sequence). The CDR3 sequence is 12 residues long. The ends were cut back, 1 base at V and 13 bases at J, with 13 bases in the middle. This CDR3 is CASSQVRQGSYF. CDR3 coding DNA: TGTGCCAGCAGCCAAGTACGGCAGGGGTCGTACTTC.

The chain employs TRBV14 and TRBJ1-2; 10 bases line up with TRBD1. With 8 bases clipped from V and 5 bases from J, the junction kept 14 bases outside the gene matches. This CDR3 spans 16 amino acids. The germline gives CDR1 SGHDN, CDR2 FVKESK. In DNA form, the CDR3 reads TGTGCCAGCGTCGACAGGGGGCGCCTTAGTATTTATGGCTACACCTTC. Protein sequence: CASVDRGRLSIYGYTF.

The V gene is TRBV9, the J gene TRBJ2-1; 14 bases agree with TRBD2. Germline CDR1 SGDLS, CDR2 YYNGEE. There are 15 residues in the CDR3. Losses at the gene ends were 4 bases for V and 8 bases for J; bases not matched to a gene: 5. CDR3 protein: CASSNGTSGGDEQFF. CDR3 coding DNA: TGTGCCAGCAGCAATGGGACTAGCGGGGGCGATGAGCAGTTCTTC. Filled out from reference TRBV9 and TRBJ2-1, the complete variable domain reads DSGVTQTPKHLITATGQRVTLRCSPRSGDLSVYWYQQSLDQGLQFLIQYYNGEERAKGNILERFSAQQFPDLHSELNLSSLELGDSALYFCASSNGTSGGDEQFFGPGTRLTVL.

The genes are TRBV30 and TRBJ1-5; 7 bases align to TRBD1. Germline CDR1 and CDR2: GTSNPN and SVGIG (reference sequence). V shed 3 bases, J shed 4 bases, and the junction held 15 bases outside the gene matches. CDR3 length: 17 amino acids. As DNA, the CDR3 is TGTGCCTGGAGCCAGGGGGTTTTTCAAAGGGGGAATCAGCCCCAGCATTTT. This gives the protein CAWSQGVFQRGNQPQHF.

The genes are TRBV6-2 or TRBV6-3 and TRBJ1-6; TRBD1 might be the D (5 bases). V was trimmed by 6 bases and J by 7 bases, leaving 13 bases between them. The CDR3 has 14 residues. CDR1 MNHEY and CDR2 SVGEGT come from the germline V gene. CDR3 sequence (DNA): TGTGCCAGCAGCAACAACAAGGGGAATTCACCCCTCCACTTT. Its protein product is CASSNNKGNSPLHF.

This clone was observed a single time. One junction end disagrees with the germline gene, perhaps due to a read error. The chain carries TRBV6-6 and TRBJ1-2; D is unresolved. From germline, CDR1 is MNHNY and CDR2 SVGAGI (reference sequence). The CDR3 contains 12 residues. CDR3 sequence reads: CASSQNRESILF. Written as DNA, the CDR3 is TGTGCCAGCAGTCAGAACCGAGAAAGCATCCTCTTC.

This chain joins TRBV19 and TRBJ2-7; 8 nucleotides agree with TRBD2. This CDR3 is built from 13 residues. The germline gives CDR1 LNHDA, CDR2 SQIVND (reference sequence). Trimming took 6 bases from V and 1 from J; bases not matched to a gene: 2. DNA for the CDR3: TGTGCCAGTAGACCGGGGGGGTCCTACGAGCAGTACTTC. Its translation is CASRPGGSYEQYF.

The rearrangement links TRBV7-7 to TRBJ1-4; TRBD1 aligns across 7 bases. V lost 5 bases, J lost 2 bases, and 5 bases stayed unmatched. The CDR3 has 15 residues. Germline-derived CDR1 and CDR2 are SSHAT and FNYEAQ (reference sequence). The CDR3 loop is CASSRNRGTNEKLFF. The CDR3 nucleotides read TGTGCCAGCAGCCGGAACAGGGGCACTAATGAAAAACTGTTTTTT. The full variable domain, rest sourced from reference TRBV7-7 and TRBJ1-4, is GAGVSQSPRYKVTKRGQDVTLRCDPISSHATLYWYQQALGQGPEFLTYFNYEAQPDKSGLPSDRFSAERPEGSISTLTIQRTEQRDSAMYRCASSRNRGTNEKLFFGSGTQLSVL.

The V call is TRBV7-9, the J call TRBJ1-4; no definite D call. With 5 bases removed from V and 6 bases from J, the gap between germline ends came to 10 bases. The CDR3 spans 13 residues. The V gene's germline CDR1 is SEHNR and CDR2 FQNEAQ (reference sequence). DNA for the CDR3: TGTGCCAGCAGCGCAAATTACTATGAAAAACTGTTTTTT. Translation gives CASSANYYEKLFF.

The chain has TRBV28 and TRBJ2-7; possibly TRBD2 for D (5 bases). The V end lost 4 bases, the J end lost 3 bases, and 7 bases lay between the germline ends. Germline lookup yields CDR1 MDHEN and CDR2 SYDVKM. The CDR3 length is 12 residues. This chain's CDR3 is CASSSGNYEQYF. The CDR3 region has the DNA TGTGCCAGCAGTTCCGGGAACTACGAGCAGTACTTC.

This clone was detected once. The rearrangement uses TRBV24-1 and TRBJ1-5; no definite D call. The V gene lost 3 bases and the J gene lost 7 bases, with 15 bases spanning the gap. Germline V gene data show CDR1 as KGHDR and CDR2 as SFDVKD. This CDR3 spans 15 amino acids. The CDR3 here is CATSDGRGFGQPQHF. The DNA of the CDR3 is TGTGCCACCAGTGATGGGAGAGGGTTTGGGCAGCCCCAGCATTTT.

This chain connects TRBV6-5 to TRBJ1-2; 9 bases align to TRBD1. Germline CDR1 and CDR2: MNHEY and SVGAGI. V was pared by 6 bases and J by 8 bases, with 10 bases of the junction left unmatched. The CDR3 runs 14 residues. The CDR3 protein is CASRETGGRGGYTF. For the CDR3, the DNA is TGTGCCAGCAGGGAGACAGGGGGACGAGGGGGCTACACCTTC.

This sequence joins TRBV5-1 and TRBJ1-1; D not resolved. CDR3 length: 14 amino acids. Germline V gives CDR1 SGHRS, CDR2 YFSETQ. Trimming removed 0 bases at V and 1 base at J, with 7 bases between. CDR3 nucleotide sequence: TGCGCCAGCAGCTTGGTTTCAGAGAACACTGAAGCTTTCTTT. Its protein product is CASSLVSENTEAFF.

The chain couples TRBV6-5 to TRBJ2-7, with a possible D match to TRBD2 (7 bases). V was pared by 6 bases and J by 7 bases, with 22 bases between. This CDR3 is built from 15 residues. In germline, CDR1 is MNHEY, CDR2 SVGAGI. The CDR3 sequence: CASSPQGGGSGEQYF. For the CDR3, the DNA is TGTGCCAGCAGCCCCCAGGGAGGGGGATCTGGAGAGCAGTACTTC.

The chain employs TRBV6-5 and TRBJ1-1, with D maybe TRBD1 (6 bases). The CDR3 length is 14 residues. Per the germline V gene, CDR1 is MNHEY and CDR2 is SVGAGI. The V and J ends lost 5 bases and 1 base respectively, with 11 bases between them. In nucleotides, the CDR3 is TGTGCCAGCAGTCCCCAGGGGACGAACACTGAAGCTTTCTTT. Translating gives CASSPQGTNTEAFF.

The chain couples TRBV28 to TRBJ1-6; 8 bases line up with TRBD1. The CDR3 has 16 residues. Germline V gene lookup returns CDR1 MDHEN and CDR2 SYDVKM. V shed 6 bases, J shed 3 bases, and the junction held 7 bases outside the gene matches. This CDR3 reads CASSPADRDYNSPLHF. The CDR3, as DNA: TGTGCCAGCAGCCCTGCGGACAGGGACTATAATTCACCCCTCCACTTT.